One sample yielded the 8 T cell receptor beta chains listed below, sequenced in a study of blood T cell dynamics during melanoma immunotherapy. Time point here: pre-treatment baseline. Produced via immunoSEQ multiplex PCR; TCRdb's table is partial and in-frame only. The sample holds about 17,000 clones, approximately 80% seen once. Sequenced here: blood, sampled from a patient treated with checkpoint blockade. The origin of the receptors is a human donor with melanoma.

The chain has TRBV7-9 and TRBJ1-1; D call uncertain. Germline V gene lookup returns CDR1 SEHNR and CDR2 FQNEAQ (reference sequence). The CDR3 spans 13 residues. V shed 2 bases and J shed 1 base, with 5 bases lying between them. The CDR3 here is CASSLRENTEAFF. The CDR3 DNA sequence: TGTGCCAGCAGCTTACGGGAGAACACTGAAGCTTTCTTT. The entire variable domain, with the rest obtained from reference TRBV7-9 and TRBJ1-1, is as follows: DTGVSQNPRHKITKRGQNVTFRCDPISEHNRLYWYRQTLGQGPEFLTYFQNEAQLEKSRLLSDRFSAERPKGSFSTLEIQRTEQGDSAMYLCASSLRENTEAFFGQGTRLTVV.

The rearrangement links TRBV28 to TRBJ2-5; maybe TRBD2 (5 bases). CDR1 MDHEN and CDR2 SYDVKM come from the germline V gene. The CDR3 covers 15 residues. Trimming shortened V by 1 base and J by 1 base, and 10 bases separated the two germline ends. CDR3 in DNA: TGTGCCAGCAGTTTATCTAACGGACTCCAAGAGACCCAGTACTTC. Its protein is CASSLSNGLQETQYF.

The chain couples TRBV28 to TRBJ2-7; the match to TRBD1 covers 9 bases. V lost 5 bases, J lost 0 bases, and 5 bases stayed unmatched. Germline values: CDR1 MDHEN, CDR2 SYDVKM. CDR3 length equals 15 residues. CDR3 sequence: CASSRQGGDSYEQYF. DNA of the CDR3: TGTGCCAGCAGTCGACAGGGGGGGGACTCCTACGAGCAGTACTTC.

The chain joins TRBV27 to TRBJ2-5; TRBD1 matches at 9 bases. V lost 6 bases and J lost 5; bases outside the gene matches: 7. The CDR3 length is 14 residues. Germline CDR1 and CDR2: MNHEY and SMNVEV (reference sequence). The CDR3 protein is CASRKQGAYETQYF. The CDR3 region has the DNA TGTGCCAGCAGAAAACAGGGGGCGTATGAGACCCAGTACTTC.

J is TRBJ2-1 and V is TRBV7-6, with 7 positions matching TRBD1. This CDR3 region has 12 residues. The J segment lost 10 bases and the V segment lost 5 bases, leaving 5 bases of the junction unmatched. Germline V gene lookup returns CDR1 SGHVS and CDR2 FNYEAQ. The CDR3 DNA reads TGTGCCAGCAGCCAGGGACAGTTGGAGCAGTTCTTC. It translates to CASSQGQLEQFF.

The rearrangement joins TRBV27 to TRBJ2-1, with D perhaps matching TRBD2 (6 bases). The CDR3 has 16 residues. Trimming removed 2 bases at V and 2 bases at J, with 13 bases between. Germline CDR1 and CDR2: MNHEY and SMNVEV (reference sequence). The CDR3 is CASSLLAGTPYNEQFF. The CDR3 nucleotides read TGTGCCAGCAGTTTACTCGCGGGAACCCCCTACAATGAGCAGTTCTTC.

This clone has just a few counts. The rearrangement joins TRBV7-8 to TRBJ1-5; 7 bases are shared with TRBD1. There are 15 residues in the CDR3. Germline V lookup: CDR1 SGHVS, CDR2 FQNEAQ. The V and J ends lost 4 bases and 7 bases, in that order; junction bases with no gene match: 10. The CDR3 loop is CASSSRTGVAQPQHF. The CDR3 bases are TGTGCCAGCAGCTCACGAACAGGGGTGGCACAGCCCCAGCATTTT.

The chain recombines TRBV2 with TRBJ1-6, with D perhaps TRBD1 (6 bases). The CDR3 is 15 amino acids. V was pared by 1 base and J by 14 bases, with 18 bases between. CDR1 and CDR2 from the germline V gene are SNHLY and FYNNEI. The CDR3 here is CASSEVFRGEGTLHF. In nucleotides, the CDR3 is TGTGCCAGCAGTGAAGTGTTCAGGGGAGAGGGGACCCTCCACTTT.